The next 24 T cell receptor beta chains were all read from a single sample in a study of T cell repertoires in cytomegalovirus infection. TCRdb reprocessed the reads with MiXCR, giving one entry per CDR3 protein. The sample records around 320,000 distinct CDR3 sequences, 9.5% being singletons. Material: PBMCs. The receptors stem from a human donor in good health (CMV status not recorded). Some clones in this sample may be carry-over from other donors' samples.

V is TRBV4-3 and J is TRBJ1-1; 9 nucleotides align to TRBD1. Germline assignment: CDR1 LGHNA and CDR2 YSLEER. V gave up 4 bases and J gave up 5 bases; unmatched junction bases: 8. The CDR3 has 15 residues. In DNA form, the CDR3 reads TGCGCCAGCAGCCCAAAGACAGGGGGAGGAACTGAAGCTTTCTTT. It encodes CASSPKTGGGTEAFF.

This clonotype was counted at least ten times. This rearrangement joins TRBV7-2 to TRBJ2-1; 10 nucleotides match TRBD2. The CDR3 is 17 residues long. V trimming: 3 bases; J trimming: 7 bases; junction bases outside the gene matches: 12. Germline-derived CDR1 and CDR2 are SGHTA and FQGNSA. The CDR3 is CASSFQNLAGALNEQFF. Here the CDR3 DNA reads TGTGCCAGCAGCTTCCAAAACCTAGCGGGAGCCTTAAATGAGCAGTTCTTC.

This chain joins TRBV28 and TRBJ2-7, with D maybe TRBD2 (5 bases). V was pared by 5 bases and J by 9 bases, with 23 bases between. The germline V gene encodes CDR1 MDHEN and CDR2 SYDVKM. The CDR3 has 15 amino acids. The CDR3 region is CASSSQDSHPLTQYF. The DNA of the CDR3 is TGTGCCAGCAGTAGTCAGGACTCCCATCCTTTAACGCAGTACTTC.

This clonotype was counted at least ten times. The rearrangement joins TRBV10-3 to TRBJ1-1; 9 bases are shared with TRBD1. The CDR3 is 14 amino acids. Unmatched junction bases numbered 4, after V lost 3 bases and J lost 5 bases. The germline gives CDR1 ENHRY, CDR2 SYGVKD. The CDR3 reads CAISDGTGKTEAFF. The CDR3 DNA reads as TGTGCCATCAGTGATGGGACAGGGAAGACTGAAGCTTTCTTT.

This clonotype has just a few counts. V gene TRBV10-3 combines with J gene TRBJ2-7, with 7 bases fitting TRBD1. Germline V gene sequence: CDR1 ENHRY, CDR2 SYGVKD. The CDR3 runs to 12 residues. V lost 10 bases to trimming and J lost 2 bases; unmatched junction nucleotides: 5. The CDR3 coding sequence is TGTGCCAGCCGGGACAGTACCTACGAGCAGTACTTC. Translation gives CASRDSTYEQYF.

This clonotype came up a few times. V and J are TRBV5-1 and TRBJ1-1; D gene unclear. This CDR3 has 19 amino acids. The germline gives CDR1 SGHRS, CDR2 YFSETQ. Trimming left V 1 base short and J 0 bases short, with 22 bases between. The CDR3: CASSLRSRMHGLMNTEAFF. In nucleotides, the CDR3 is TGCGCCAGCAGCTTGAGGAGTCGCATGCACGGGCTAATGAACACTGAAGCTTTCTTT. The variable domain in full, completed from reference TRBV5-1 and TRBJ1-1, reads KAGVTQTPRYLIKTRGQQVTLSCSPISGHRSVSWYQQTPGQGLQFLFEYFSETQRNKGNFPGRFSGRQFSNSRSEMNVSTLELGDSALYLCASSLRSRMHGLMNTEAFFGQGTRLTVV.

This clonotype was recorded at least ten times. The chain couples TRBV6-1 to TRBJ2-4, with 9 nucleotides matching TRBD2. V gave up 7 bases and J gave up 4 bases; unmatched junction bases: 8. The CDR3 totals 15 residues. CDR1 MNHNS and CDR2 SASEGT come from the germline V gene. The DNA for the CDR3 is TGTGCCAGCACTAAAGGAGCGGGGGGAAAAAACATTCAGTACTTC. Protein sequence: CASTKGAGGKNIQYF.

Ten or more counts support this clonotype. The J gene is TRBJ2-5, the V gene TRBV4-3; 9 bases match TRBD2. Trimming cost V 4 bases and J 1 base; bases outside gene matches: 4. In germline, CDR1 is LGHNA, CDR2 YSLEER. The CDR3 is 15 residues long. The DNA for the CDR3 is TGCGCCAGCAGCCCGCGACTAGCGGCCCAAGAGACCCAGTACTTC. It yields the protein CASSPRLAAQETQYF.

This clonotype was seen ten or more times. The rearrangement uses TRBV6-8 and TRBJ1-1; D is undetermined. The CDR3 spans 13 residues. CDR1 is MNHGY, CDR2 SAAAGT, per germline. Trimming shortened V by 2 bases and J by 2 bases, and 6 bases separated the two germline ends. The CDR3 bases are TGTGCCAGCAGTTACGGGTCAAACACTGAAGCTTTCTTT. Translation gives CASSYGSNTEAFF.

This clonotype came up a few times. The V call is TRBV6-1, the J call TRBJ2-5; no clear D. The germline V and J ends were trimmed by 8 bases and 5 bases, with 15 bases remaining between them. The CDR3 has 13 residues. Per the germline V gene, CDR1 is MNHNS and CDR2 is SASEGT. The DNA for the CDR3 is TGTGCCAGCGGGGAAGGAGTGGAGGAGACCCAGTACTTC. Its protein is CASGEGVEETQYF.

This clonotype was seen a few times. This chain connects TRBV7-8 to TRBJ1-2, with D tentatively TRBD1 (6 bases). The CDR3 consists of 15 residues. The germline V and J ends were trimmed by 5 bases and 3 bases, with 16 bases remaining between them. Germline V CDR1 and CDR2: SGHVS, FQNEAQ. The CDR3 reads CASSHLAGADYGYTF. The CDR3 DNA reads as TGTGCCAGCAGCCACCTCGCGGGGGCGGACTATGGCTACACCTTC.

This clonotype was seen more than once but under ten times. DNA of the CDR3: TGTGCCAGCACCCTACAGGAGAAGAACACTGAAGCTTTCTTT. Protein sequence: CASTLQEKNTEAFF. The rearrangement links TRBV6-2 or TRBV6-3 to TRBJ1-1; a weak D match, TRBD1 (5 bases). The CDR3 is made up of 14 amino acids. Germline V gene sequence: CDR1 MNHEY, CDR2 SVGEGT. Trimming shortened V by 7 bases and J by 1 base, and 13 bases separated the two germline ends.

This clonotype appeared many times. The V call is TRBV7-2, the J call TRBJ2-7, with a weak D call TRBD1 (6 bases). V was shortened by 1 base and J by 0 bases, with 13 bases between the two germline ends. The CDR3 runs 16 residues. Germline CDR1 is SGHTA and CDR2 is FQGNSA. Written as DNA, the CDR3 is TGTGCCAGCAGCTTAGAGGCGACAGGAAGCTCCTACGAGCAGTACTTC. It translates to CASSLEATGSSYEQYF. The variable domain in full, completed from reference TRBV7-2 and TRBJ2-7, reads GAGVSQSPSNKVTEKGKDVELRCDPISGHTALYWYRQSLGQGLEFLIYFQGNSAPDKSGLPSDRFSAERTGGSVSTLTIQRTQQEDSAVYLCASSLEATGSSYEQYFGPGTRLTVT.

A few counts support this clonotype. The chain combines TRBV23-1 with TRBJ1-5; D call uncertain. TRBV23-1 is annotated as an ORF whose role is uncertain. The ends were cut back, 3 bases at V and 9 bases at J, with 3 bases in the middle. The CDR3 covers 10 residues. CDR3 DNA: TGCGCCAGCAGTCACGGGCCCCAGCATTTT. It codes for CASSHGPQHF.

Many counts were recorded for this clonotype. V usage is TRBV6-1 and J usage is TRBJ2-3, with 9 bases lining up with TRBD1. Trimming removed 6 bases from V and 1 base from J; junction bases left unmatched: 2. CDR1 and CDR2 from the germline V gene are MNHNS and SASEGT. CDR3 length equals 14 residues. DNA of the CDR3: TGTGCCAGCAGGGGACAGGGACGCACAGATACGCAGTATTTT. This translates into CASRGQGRTDTQYF.

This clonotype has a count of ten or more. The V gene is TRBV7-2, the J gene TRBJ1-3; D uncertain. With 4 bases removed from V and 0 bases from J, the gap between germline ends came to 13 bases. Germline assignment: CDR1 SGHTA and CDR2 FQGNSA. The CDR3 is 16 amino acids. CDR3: CASSWVDVISGNTIYF. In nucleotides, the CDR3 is TGTGCCAGCAGCTGGGTGGACGTGATCTCTGGAAACACCATATATTTT.

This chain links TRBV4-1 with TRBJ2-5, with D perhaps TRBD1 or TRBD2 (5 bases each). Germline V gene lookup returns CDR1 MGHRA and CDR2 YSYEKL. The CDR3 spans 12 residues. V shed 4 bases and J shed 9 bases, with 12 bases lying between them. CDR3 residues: CASSPRLGAQYF. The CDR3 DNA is TGCGCCAGCAGCCCCCGATTGGGGGCCCAGTACTTC.

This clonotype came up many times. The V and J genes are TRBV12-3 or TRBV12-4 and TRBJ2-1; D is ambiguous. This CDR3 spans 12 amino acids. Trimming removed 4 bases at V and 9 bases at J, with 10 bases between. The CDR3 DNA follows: TGTGCCAGCAGTTCGGAGACGGCTGAGCAGTTCTTC. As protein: CASSSETAEQFF.

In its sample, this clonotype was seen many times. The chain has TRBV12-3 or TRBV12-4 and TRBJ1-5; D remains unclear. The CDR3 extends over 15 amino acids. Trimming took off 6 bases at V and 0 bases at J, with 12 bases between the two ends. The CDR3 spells CASRKSTLSNQPQHF. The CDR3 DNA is TGTGCCAGCAGGAAGTCGACACTTAGCAATCAGCCCCAGCATTTT.

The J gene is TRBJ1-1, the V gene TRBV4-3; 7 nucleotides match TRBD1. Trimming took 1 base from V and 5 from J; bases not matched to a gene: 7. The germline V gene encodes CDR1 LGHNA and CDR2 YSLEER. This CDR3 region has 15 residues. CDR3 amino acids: CASSQVMTGKTEAFF. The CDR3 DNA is TGCGCCAGCAGCCAAGTGATGACAGGGAAGACTGAAGCTTTCTTT.

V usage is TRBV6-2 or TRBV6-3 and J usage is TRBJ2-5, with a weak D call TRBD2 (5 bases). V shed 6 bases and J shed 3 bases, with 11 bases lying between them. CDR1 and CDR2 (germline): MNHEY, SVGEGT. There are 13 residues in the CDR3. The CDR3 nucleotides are TGTGCCAGCAGCTCGGGGTGGAAAGAGACCCAGTACTTC. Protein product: CASSSGWKETQYF.

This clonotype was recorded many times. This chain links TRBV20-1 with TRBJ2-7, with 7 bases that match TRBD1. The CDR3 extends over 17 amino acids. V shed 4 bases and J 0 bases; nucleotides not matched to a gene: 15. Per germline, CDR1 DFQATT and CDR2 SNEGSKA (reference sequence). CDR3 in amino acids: CSATGDRATRPSYEQYF. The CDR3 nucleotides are TGCAGTGCTACCGGTGACAGGGCCACTAGGCCCTCCTACGAGCAGTACTTC.

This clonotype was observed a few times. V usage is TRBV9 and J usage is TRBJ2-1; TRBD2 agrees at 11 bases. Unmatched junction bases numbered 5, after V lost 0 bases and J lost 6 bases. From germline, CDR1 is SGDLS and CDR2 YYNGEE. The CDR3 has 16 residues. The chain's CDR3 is CASSVVLLAGVNEQFF. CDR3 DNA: TGTGCCAGCAGCGTAGTGTTACTAGCGGGAGTCAATGAGCAGTTCTTC.

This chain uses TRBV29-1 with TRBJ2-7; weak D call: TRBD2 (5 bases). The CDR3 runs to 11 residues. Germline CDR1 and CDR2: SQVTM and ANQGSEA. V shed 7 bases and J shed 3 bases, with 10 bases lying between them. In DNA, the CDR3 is TGCAGCGGAGTAGGAGGCTACGAGCAGTACTTC. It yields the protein CSGVGGYEQYF.